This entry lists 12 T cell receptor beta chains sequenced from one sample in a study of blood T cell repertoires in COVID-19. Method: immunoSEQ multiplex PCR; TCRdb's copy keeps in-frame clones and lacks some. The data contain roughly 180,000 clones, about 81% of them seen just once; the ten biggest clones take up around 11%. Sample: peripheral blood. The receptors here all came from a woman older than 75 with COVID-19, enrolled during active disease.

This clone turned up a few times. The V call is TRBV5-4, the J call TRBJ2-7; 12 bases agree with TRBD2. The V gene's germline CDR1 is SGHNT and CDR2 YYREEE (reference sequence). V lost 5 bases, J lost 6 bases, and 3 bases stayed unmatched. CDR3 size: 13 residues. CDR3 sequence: CASRTSGGSEQYF. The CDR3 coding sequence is TGTGCCAGCAGAACTAGCGGGGGGAGCGAGCAGTACTTC.

The CDR3 loop reads CATSDRRTEIYNEQFF. In DNA form, the CDR3 reads TGTGCCACCAGTGACCGAAGGACAGAAATCTACAATGAGCAGTTCTTC. The chain joins TRBV24-1 to TRBJ2-1; tentatively, D is TRBD1 (6 bases). V was clipped by 4 bases and J by 3 bases, with 15 bases between them. Looked up from germline, CDR1 is KGHDR and CDR2 is SFDVKD. This CDR3 comprises 16 residues.

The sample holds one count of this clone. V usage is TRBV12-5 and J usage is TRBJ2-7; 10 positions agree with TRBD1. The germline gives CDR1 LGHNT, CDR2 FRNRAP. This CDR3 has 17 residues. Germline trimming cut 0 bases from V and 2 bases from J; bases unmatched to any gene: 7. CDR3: CASGLVRDRGLAYEQYF. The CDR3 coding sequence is TGTGCTAGTGGTTTGGTACGGGACAGGGGACTAGCCTACGAGCAGTACTTC.

CDR3 loop: CASSVSEQFF. The CDR3 DNA sequence: TGTGCCAGCAGTGTTAGTGAGCAGTTCTTC. J is TRBJ2-1 and V is TRBV7-9; the D is unclear. With 6 bases removed from V and 9 bases from J, the gap between germline ends came to 6 bases. Germline V lookup: CDR1 SEHNR, CDR2 FQNEAQ (reference sequence). The CDR3 sequence is 10 residues long.

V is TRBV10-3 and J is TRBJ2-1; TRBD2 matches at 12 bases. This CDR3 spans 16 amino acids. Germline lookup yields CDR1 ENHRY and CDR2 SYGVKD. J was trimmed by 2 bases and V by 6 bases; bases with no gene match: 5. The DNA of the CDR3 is TGTGCCATCAGGTCTAGCGGGGGGGCACCCTACAATGAGCAGTTCTTC. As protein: CAIRSSGGAPYNEQFF.

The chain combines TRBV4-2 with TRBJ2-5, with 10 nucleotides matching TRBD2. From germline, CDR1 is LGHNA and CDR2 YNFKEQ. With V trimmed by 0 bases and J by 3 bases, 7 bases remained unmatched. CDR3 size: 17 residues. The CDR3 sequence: CASSQDRTSGLEETQYF. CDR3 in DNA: TGTGCCAGCAGCCAAGATCGGACTAGCGGACTGGAAGAGACCCAGTACTTC.

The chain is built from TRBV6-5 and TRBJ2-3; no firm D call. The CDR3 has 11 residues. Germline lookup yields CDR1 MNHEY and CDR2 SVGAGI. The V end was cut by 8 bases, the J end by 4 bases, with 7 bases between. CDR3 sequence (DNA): TGTGCCAGCGGCCGGGCAGATACGCAGTATTTT. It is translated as CASGRADTQYF.

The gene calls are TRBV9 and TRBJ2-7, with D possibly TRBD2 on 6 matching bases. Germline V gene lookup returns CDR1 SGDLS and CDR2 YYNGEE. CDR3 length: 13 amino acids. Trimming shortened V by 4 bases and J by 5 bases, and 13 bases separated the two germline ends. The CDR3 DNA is TGTGCCAGCAGCCAAGGAGGGTTTCACGAGCAGTACTTC. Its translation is CASSQGGFHEQYF. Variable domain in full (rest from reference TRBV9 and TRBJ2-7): DSGVTQTPKHLITATGQRVTLRCSPRSGDLSVYWYQQSLDQGLQFLIQYYNGEERAKGNILERFSAQQFPDLHSELNLSSLELGDSALYFCASSQGGFHEQYFGPGTRLTVT.

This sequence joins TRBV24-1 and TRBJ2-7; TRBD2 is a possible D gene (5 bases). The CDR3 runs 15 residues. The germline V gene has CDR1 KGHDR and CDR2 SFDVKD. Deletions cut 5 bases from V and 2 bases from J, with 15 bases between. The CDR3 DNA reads TGTGCCACCAGTGGGGGAGTCGACCGAACCTACGAGCAGTACTTC. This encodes CATSGGVDRTYEQYF.

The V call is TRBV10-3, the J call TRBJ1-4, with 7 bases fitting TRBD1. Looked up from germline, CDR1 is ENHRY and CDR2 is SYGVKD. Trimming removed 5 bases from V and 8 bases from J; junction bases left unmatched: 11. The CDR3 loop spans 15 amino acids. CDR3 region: CAISKNRGRDEKLFF. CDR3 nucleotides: TGTGCCATCAGTAAAAACAGGGGACGGGACGAAAAACTGTTTTTT.

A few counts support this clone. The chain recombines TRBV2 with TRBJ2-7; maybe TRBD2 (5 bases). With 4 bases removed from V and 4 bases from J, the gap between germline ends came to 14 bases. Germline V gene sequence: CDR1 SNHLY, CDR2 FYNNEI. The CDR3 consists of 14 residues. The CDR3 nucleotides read TGTGCCAGCAGTGTGGCATACGAGGGATACGAGCAGTACTTC. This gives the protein CASSVAYEGYEQYF.

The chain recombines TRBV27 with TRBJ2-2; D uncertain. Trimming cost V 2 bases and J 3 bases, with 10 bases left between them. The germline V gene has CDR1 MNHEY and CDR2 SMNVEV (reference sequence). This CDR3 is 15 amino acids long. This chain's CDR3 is CASSLSERYTGELFF. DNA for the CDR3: TGTGCCAGCAGTTTAAGCGAAAGATACACCGGGGAGCTGTTTTTT.